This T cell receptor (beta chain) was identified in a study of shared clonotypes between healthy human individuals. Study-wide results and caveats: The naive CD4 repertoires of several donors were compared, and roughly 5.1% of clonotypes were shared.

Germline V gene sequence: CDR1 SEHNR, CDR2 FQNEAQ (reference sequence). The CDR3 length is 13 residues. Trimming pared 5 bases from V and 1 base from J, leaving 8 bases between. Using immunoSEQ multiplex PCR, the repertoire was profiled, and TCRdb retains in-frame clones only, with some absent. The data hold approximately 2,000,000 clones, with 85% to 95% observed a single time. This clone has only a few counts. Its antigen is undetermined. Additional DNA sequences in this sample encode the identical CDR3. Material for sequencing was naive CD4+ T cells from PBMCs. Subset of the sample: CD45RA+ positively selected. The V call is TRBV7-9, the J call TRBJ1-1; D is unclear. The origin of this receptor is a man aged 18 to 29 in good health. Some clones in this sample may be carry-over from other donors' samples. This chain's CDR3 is CASSPPPNTEAFF. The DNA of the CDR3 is TGTGCCAGCAGCCCACCCCCGAACACTGAAGCTTTCTTT.